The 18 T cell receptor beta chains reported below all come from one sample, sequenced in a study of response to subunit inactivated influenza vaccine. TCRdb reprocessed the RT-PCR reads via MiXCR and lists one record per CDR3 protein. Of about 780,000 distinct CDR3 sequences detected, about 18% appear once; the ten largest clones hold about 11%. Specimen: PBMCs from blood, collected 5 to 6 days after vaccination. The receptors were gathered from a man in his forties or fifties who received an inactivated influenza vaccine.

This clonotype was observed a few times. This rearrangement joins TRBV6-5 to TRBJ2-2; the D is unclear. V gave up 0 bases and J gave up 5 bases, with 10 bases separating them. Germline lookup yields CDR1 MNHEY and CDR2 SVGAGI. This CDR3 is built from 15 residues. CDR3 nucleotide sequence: TGTGCCAGCAGTTACTCGATGTTGGGGACCGGGGAGCTGTTTTTT. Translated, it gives CASSYSMLGTGELFF.

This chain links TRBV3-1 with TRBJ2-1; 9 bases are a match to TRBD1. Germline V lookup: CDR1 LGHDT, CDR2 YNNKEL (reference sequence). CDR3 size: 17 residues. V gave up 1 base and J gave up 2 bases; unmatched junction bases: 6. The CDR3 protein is CASSQVAGQGPYNEQFF. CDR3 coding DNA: TGTGCCAGCAGCCAAGTGGCGGGACAGGGACCCTACAATGAGCAGTTCTTC.

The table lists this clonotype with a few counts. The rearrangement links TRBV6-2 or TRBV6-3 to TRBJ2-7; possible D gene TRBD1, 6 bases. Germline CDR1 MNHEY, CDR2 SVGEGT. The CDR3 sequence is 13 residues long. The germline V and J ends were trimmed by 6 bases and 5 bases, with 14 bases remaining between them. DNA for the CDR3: TGTGCCAGCAGGACGACAGGACGGGACGAGCAGTACTTC. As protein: CASRTTGRDEQYF.

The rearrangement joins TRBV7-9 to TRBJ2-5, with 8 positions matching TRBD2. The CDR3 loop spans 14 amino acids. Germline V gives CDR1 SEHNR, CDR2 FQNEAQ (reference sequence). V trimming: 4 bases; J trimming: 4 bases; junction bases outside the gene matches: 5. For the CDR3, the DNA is TGTGCCAGCAGCTACGGGGGGGCCCGAGAGACCCAGTACTTC. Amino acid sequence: CASSYGGARETQYF.

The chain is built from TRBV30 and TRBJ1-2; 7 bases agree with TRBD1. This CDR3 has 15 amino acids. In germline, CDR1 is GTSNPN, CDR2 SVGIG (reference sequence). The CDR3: CVGRDSSTKRYGYTF. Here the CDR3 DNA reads TGTGTAGGTAGGGACAGCTCTACAAAGAGATATGGCTACACCTTC.

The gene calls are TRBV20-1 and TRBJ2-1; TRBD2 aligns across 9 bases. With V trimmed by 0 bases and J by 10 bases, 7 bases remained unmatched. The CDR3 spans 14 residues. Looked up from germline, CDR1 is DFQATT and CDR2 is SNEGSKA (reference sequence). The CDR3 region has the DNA TGCAGTGCTAGAGAGCGGGGGGGCCTCATAGAGCAGTTCTTC. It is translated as CSARERGGLIEQFF.

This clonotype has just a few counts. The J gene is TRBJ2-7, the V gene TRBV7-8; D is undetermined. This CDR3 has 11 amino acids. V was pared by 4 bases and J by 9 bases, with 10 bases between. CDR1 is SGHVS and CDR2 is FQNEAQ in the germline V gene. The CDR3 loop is CASSSSGPQYF. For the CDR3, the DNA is TGTGCCAGCAGCTCCTCCGGACCGCAGTACTTC.

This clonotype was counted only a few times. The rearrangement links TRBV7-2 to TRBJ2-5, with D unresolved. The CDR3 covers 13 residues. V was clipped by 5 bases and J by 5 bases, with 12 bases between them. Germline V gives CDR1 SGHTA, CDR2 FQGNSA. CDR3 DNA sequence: TGTGCCAGCAGCCTTTACGTGGGGGAGACCCAGTACTTC. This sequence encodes CASSLYVGETQYF.

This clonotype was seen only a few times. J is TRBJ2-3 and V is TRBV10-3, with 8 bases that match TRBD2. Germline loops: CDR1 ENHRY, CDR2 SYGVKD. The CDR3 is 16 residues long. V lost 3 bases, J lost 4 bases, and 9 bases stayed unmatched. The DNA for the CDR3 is TGTGCCATCAGTGACTCCGGGACTAGATTCCCAGATACGCAGTATTTT. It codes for CAISDSGTRFPDTQYF.

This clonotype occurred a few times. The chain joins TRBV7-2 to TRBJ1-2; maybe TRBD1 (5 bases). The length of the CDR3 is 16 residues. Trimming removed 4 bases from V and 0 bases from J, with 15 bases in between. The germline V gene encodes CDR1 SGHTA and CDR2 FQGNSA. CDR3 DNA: TGTGCCAGCAGCTCTGTGGGGGGTCTAGCTAACTATGGCTACACCTTC. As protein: CASSSVGGLANYGYTF. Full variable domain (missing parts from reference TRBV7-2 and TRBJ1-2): GAGVSQSPSNKVTEKGKDVELRCDPISGHTALYWYRQSLGQGLEFLIYFQGNSAPDKSGLPSDRFSAERTGGSVSTLTIQRTQQEDSAVYLCASSSVGGLANYGYTFGSGTRLTVV.

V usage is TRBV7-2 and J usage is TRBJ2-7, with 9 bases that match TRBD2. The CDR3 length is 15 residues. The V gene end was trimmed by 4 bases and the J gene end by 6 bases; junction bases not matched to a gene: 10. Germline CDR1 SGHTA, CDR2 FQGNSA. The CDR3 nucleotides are TGTGCCAGCAGCTCCTTAGCGGGAGTCATCTCCGAGCAGTACTTC. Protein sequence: CASSSLAGVISEQYF.

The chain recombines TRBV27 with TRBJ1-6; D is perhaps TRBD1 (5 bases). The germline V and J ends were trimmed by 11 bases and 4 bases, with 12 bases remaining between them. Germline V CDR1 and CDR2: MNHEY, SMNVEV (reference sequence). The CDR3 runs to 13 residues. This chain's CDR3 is CAAGTEYNSPLHF. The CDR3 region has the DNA TGTGCCGCCGGGACTGAATATAATTCACCCCTCCACTTT.

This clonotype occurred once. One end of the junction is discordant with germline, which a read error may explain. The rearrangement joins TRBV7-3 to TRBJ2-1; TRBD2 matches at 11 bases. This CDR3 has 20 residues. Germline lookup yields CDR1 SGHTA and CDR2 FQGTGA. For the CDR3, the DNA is TGTGCCAGCAGCATAACCAGACTAGCGGGATATTATAGCTCCTACAATGAGCAGTTCTTC. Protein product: CASSITRLAGYYSSYNEQFF.

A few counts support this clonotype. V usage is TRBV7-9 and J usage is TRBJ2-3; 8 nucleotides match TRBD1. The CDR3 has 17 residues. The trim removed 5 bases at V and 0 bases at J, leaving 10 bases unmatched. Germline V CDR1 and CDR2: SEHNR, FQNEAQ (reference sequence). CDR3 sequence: CASSPGDRLTSTDTQYF. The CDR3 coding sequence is TGTGCCAGCAGCCCAGGGGACAGGTTGACTAGCACAGATACGCAGTATTTT. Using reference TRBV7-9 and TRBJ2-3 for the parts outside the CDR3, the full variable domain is DTGVSQNPRHKITKRGQNVTFRCDPISEHNRLYWYRQTLGQGPEFLTYFQNEAQLEKSRLLSDRFSAERPKGSFSTLEIQRTEQGDSAMYLCASSPGDRLTSTDTQYFGPGTRLTVL.

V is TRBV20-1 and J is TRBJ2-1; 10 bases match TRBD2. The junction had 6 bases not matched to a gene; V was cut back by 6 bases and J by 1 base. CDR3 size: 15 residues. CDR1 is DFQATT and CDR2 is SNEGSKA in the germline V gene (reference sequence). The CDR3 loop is CSAQPLAGSYNEQFF. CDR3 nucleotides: TGCAGTGCACAGCCACTAGCGGGGTCCTACAATGAGCAGTTCTTC.

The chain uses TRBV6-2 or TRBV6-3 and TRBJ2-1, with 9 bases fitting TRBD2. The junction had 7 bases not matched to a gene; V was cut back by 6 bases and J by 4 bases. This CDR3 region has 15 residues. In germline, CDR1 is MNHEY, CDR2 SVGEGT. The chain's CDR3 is CASRSGTSIYNEQFF. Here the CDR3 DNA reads TGTGCCAGCAGATCCGGGACTAGCATTTACAATGAGCAGTTCTTC.

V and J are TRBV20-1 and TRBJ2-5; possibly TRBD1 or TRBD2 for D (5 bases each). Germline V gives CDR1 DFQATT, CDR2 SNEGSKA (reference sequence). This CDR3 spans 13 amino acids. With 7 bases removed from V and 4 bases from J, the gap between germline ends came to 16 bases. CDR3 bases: TGCAGTGTTACGGAGGCAGGGCGAGAGACCCAGTACTTC. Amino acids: CSVTEAGRETQYF.

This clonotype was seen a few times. CDR3 protein: CASSEITSGSTDTQYF. The CDR3 DNA follows: TGTGCCAGCAGTGAAATCACTAGCGGAAGCACAGATACGCAGTATTTT. The gene calls are TRBV2 and TRBJ2-3; 8 nucleotides align to TRBD2. V was pared by 2 bases and J by 0 bases, with 4 bases of the junction left unmatched. This CDR3 has 16 amino acids. Germline V gives CDR1 SNHLY, CDR2 FYNNEI. Variable domain in full (rest from reference TRBV2 and TRBJ2-3): EPEVTQTPSHQVTQMGQEVILRCVPISNHLYFYWYRQILGQKVEFLVSFYNNEISEKSEIFDDQFSVERPDGSNFTLKIRSTKLEDSAMYFCASSEITSGSTDTQYFGPGTRLTVL.